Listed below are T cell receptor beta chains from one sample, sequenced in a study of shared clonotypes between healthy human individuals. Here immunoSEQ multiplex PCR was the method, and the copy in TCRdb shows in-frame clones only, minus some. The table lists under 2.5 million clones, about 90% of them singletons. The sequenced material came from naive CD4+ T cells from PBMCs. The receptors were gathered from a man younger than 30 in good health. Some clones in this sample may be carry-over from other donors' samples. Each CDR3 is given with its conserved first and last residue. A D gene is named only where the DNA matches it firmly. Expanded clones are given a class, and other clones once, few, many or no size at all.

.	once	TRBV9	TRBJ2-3	TGTGCCAGCAGCGGAGGGACCTCAGATACGCAGTATTTT	CASSGGTSDTQYF
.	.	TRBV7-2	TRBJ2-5	TGTGCCAGCAGCCGGAGAGCACAAGAGACCCAGTACTTC	CASSRRAQETQYF
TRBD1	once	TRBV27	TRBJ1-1	TGTGCCAGCAGTCGGGCCCGGGACAGGAGGAACACTGAAGCTTTCTTT	CASSRARDRRNTEAFF
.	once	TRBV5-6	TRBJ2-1	TGTGCCAGCAGCTCGGGATCCTGGGATGAGCAGTTCTTC	CASSSGSWDEQFF
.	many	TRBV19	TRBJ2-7	TGTGCCAGTAGTAAGGGCAGAGTCTACGAGCAGTACTTC	CASSKGRVYEQYF
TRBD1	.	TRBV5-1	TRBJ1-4	TGCGCCAGCAGCTCAGCGACAGGGACTAATGAAAAACTGTTTTTT	CASSSATGTNEKLFF
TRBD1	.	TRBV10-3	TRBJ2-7	TGTGCCATCAGTGATAGACAGGGAGTCCACGAGCAGTACTTC	CAISDRQGVHEQYF
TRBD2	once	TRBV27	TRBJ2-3	TGTGCCAGCAGTAGACTAGCGTCTAGCACAGATACGCAGTATTTT	CASSRLASSTDTQYF
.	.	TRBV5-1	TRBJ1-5	TGCGCCAGCAGCTTTGGAAGTAGCAATCAGCCCCAGCATTTT	CASSFGSSNQPQHF
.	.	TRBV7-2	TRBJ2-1	TGTGCCAGCAGCTTAGTAGGTCGCACCATCTACAATGAGCAGTTCTTC	CASSLVGRTIYNEQFF
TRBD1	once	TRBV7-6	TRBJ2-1	TGTGCCAGCAGCCCAGGAACAGGGGAACGTGAGCAGTTCTTC	CASSPGTGEREQFF
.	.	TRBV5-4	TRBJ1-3	TGTGCCAGCAGCTTGGACCGGTCCTCTGGAAACACCATATATTTT	CASSLDRSSGNTIYF
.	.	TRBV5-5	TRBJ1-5	TGTGCCAGCAGTCCTCTCCCGGGGAGCAATCAGCCCCAGCATTTT	CASSPLPGSNQPQHF
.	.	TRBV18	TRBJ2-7	TGTGCCAGCTCCCCAACGGACGGATCCTACGAGCAGTACTTC	CASSPTDGSYEQYF
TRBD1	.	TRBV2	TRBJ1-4	TGTGCCAGCAGTGCTACCGGGACAGAGAATGAAAAACTGTTTTTT	CASSATGTENEKLFF
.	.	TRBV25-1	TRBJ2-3	TGTGCCAGCAGTGTGGGTGCGTTAGATACGCAGTATTTT	CASSVGALDTQYF
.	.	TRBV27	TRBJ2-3	TGTGCCAGCAGGCTCACAGATACGCAGTATTTT	CASRLTDTQYF
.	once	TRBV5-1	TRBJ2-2	TGCGCCAGCAGTGATGGACCGGAGGTGGGGAACACCGGGGAGCTGTTTTTT	CASSDGPEVGNTGELFF
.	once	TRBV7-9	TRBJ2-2	TGTGCCAGCAGCTTAAGTCCGAACACCGGGGAGCTGTTTTTT	CASSLSPNTGELFF
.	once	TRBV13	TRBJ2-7	TGTGCCAGCAGCCGAGTACTGGCGAGACCCTACGAGCAGTACTTC	CASSRVLARPYEQYF
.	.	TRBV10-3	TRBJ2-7	TGTGCCATCAGTGAGTCTTTGGCAGGAGCCTCCTACGAGCAGTACTTC	CAISESLAGASYEQYF
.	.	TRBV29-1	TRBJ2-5	TGCAGCGTTGAGACACCCGGGGAGACCCAGTACTTC	CSVETPGETQYF
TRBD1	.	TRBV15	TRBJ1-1	TGTGCCACCAGCAGAGATCGGCGGACAGGTGAAGCTTTCTTT	CATSRDRRTGEAFF
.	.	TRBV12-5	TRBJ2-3	TGTGCTAGTGGTTCTTCCTCGACTCACCCCCCGGGGGATACGCAGTATTTT	CASGSSSTHPPGDTQYF